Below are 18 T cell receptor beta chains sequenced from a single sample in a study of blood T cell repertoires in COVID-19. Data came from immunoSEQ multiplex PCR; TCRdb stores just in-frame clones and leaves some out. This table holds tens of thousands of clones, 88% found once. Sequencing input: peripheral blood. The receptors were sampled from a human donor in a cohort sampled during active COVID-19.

The CDR3 reads CASSLLGEVGAQYF. The CDR3 DNA sequence: TGTGCCAGCAGCTTATTAGGTGAGGTGGGAGCGCAGTACTTC. V gene TRBV7-9 combines with J gene TRBJ2-7; D is possibly TRBD2 (5 bases). Germline lookup yields CDR1 SEHNR and CDR2 FQNEAQ (reference sequence). Trimming removed 2 bases from V and 9 bases from J, with 17 bases in between. The CDR3 spans 14 residues.

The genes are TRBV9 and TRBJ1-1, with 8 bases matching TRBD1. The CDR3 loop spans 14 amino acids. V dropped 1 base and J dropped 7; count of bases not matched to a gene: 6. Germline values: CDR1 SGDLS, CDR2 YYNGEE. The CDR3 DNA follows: TGTGCCAGCAGCGTAAGCCAAGGGACAGGTGAAGCTTTCTTT. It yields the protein CASSVSQGTGEAFF.

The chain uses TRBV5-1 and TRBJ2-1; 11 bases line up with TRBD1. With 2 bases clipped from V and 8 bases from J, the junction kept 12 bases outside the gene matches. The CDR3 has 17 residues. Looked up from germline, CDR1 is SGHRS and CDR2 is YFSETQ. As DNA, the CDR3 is TGCGCCAGCAGCTTTAACCCCCGGGACAGGGGGTTCGATGAGCAGTTCTTC. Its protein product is CASSFNPRDRGFDEQFF.

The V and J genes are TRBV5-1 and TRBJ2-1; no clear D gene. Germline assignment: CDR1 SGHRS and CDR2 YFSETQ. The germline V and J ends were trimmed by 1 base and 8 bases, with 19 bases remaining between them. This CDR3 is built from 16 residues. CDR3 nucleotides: TGCGCCAGCAGCTTGAGCACCGAAATTTTGATCGATGAGCAGTTCTTC. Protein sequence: CASSLSTEILIDEQFF.

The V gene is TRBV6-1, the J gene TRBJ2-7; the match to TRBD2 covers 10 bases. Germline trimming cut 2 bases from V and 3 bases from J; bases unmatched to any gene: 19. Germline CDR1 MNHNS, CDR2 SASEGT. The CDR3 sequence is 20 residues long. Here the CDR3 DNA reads TGTGCCAGCAGTGAATACCCCTCGGCTAGCGGGAGTGGTCGGCGCTACGAGCAGTACTTC. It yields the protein CASSEYPSASGSGRRYEQYF.

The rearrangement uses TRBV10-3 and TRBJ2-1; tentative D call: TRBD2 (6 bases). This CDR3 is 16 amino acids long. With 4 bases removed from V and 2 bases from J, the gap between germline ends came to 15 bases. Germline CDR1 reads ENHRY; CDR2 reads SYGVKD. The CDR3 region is CAISAQLAGTYNEQFF. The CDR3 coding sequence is TGTGCCATCAGTGCCCAACTAGCCGGAACCTACAATGAGCAGTTCTTC.

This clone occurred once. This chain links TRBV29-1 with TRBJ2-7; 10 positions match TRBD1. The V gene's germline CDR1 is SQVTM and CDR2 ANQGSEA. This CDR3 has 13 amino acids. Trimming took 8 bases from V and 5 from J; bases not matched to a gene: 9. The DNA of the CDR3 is TGCAGCATCCGGGACAGGGGAATCAACGAGCAGTACTTC. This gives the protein CSIRDRGINEQYF.

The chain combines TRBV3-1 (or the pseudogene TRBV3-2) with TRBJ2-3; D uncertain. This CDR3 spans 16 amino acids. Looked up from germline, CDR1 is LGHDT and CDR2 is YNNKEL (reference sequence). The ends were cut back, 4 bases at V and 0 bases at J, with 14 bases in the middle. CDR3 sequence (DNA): TGTGCCAGCAGCCCGGCGGCCAGTACTAGCACAGATACGCAGTATTTT. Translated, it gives CASSPAASTSTDTQYF.

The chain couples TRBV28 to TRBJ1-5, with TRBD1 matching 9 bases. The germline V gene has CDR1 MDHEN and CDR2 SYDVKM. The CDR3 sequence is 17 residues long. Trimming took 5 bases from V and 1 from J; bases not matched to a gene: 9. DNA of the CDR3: TGTGCCAGCAGTCTAGACAGGGGGGATAGGAGCAATCAGCCCCAGCATTTT. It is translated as CASSLDRGDRSNQPQHF.

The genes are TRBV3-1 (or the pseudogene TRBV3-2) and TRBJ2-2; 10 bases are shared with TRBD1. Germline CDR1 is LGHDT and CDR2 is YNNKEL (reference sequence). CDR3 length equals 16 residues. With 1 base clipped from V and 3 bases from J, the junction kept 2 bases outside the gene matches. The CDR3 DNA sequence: TGTGCCAGCAGCCAAGTGACAGGGGGCGACACCGGGGAGCTGTTTTTT. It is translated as CASSQVTGGDTGELFF.

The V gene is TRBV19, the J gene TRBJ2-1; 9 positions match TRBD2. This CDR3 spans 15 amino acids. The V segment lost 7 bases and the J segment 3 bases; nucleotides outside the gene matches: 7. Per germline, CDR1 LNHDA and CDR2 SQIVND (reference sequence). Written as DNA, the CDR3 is TGTGCCAGTATGCGTCGCGGGAGGGTCTACAATGAGCAGTTCTTC. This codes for CASMRRGRVYNEQFF.

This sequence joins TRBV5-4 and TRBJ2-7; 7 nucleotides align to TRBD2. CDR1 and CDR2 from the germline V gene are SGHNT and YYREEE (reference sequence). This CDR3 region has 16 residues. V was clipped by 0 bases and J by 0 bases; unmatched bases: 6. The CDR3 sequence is CASSLDLAASSYEQYF. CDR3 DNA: TGTGCCAGCAGCTTGGATCTAGCGGCGAGCTCCTACGAGCAGTACTTC.

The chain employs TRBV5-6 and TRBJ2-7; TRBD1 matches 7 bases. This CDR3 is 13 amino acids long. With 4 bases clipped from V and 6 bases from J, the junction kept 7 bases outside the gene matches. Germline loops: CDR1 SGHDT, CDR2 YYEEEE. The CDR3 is CASSSVGGSEQYF. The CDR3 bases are TGTGCCAGCAGCAGTGTAGGGGGCTCCGAGCAGTACTTC.

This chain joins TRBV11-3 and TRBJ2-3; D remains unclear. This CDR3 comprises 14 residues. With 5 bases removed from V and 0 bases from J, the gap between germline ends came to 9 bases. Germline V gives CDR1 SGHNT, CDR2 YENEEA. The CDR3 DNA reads TGTGCCAGCAGCCCCCCACAGAGCACAGATACGCAGTATTTT. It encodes CASSPPQSTDTQYF. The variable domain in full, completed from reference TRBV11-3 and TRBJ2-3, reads EAGVVQSPRYKIIEKKQPVAFWCNPISGHNTLYWYLQNLGQGPELLIRYENEEAVDDSQLPKDRFSAERLKGVDSTLKIQPAELGDSAVYLCASSPPQSTDTQYFGPGTRLTVL.

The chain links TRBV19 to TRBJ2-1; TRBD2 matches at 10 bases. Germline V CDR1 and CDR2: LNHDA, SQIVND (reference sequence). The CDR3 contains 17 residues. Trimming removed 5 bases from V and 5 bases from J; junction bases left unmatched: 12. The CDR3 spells CASSVSRTSGLNNEQFF. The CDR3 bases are TGTGCCAGTAGTGTCTCCCGGACTAGCGGTCTAAACAATGAGCAGTTCTTC.

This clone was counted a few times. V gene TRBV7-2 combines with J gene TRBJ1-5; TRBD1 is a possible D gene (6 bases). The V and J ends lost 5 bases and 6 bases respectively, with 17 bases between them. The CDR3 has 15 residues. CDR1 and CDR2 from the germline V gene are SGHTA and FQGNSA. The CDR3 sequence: CASSPQGGVAQPQHF. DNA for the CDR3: TGTGCCAGCAGCCCCCAAGGGGGGGTGGCTCAGCCCCAGCATTTT.

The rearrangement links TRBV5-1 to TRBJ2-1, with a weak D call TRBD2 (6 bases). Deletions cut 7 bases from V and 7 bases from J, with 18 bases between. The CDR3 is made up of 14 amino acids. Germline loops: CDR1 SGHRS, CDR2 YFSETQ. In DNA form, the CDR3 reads TGCGCCAGCTTGCGGGACGCTTCGGGGAATGAGCAGTTCTTC. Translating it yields CASLRDASGNEQFF.

The CDR3 nucleotides are TGTGCCAGCAGTTTCGAGCTAGCGGGAGAGTATGGCGAGCAGTACTTC. Protein sequence: CASSFELAGEYGEQYF. The chain carries TRBV27 and TRBJ2-7; the match to TRBD2 covers 10 bases. V lost 3 bases to trimming and J lost 6 bases; unmatched junction nucleotides: 11. The CDR3 is made up of 16 amino acids. The germline CDR1 and CDR2 sequences are MNHEY and SMNVEV (reference sequence).